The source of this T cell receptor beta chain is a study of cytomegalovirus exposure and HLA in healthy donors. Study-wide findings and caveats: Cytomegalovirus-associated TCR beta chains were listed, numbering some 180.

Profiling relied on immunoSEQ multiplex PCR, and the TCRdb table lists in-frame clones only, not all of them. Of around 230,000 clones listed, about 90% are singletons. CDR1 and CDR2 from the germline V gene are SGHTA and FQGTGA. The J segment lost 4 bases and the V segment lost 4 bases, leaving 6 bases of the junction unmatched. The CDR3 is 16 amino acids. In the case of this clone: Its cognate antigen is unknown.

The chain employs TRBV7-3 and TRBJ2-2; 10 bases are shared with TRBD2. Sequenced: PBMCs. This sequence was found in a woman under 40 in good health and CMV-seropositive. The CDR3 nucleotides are TGTGCCAGCAGCTCGCCCCGGACTAGCGGCACCGGGGAGCTGTTTTTT. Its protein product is CASSSPRTSGTGELFF.